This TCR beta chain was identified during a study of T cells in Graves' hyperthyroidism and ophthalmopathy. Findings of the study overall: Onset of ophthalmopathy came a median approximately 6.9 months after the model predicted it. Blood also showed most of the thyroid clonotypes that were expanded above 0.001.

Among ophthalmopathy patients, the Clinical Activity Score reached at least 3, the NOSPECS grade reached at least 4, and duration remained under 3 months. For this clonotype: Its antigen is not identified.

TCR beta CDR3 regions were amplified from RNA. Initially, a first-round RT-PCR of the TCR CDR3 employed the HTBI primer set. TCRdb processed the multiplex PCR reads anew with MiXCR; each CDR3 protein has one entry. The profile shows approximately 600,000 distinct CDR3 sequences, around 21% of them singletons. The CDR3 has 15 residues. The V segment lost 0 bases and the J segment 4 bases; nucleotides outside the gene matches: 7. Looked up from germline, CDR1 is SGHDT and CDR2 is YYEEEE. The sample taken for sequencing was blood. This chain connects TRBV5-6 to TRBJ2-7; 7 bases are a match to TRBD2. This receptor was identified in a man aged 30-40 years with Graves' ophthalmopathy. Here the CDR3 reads CASSLAREGRYEQYF. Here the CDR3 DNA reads TGTGCCAGCAGCTTGGCGAGGGAGGGCCGTTACGAGCAGTACTTC. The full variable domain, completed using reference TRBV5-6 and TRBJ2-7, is DAGVTQSPTHLIKTRGQQVTLRCSPKSGHDTVSWYQQALGQGPQFIFQYYEEEERQRGNFPDRFSGHQFPNYSSELNVNALLLGDSALYLCASSLAREGRYEQYFGPGTRLTVT.